The 20 T cell receptor beta chains given below trace back to one sample, sequenced in a study of Ad26.COV2.S vaccination and SARS-CoV-2 variants. Generated by immunoSEQ multiplex PCR, the TCRdb table keeps only in-frame clones and is missing some. The data contain hundreds of thousands of clones, about 90% of them seen just once; the ten biggest clones take up 1.5%. Sample treatment: about 20 received Ad26.COV2.S at low or high dose, single or two shots; five or six received placebo; per-sample allocation not given. Day 63 after the first vaccine or placebo injection was the time point for sampling. The material was peripheral blood, obtained in a trial of Ad26.COV2.S vaccine versus placebo. These receptors were collected from a person between 18 and 59 years old who received the Ad26.COV2.S COVID-19 vaccine or a placebo.

The chain joins TRBV4-3 to TRBJ2-7; perhaps TRBD2 as D (5 bases). Germline V gene sequence: CDR1 LGHNA, CDR2 YSLEER. The CDR3 is made up of 13 amino acids. Trimming removed 6 bases from V and 5 bases from J, with 14 bases in between. The CDR3 protein is CASSVGISNEQYF. The CDR3 nucleotides read TGCGCCAGCAGTGTCGGGATCTCGAACGAGCAGTACTTC.

This clone has only one observation. The rearrangement links TRBV11-1 to TRBJ2-7; TRBD1 or TRBD2 may be the D gene (7 bases each). V lost 1 base and J 2 bases, leaving 12 bases between the germline ends. The CDR3 is 15 residues long. Germline CDR1 is SGHAT and CDR2 is FQDESV (reference sequence). The CDR3 loop is CASSLGPGGAYEQYF. CDR3 sequence (DNA): TGTGCCAGCAGCTTAGGGCCAGGGGGGGCCTACGAGCAGTACTTC.

The chain joins TRBV7-3 to TRBJ2-2; no definite D call. The CDR3 runs 13 residues. The V and J ends lost 5 bases and 4 bases respectively, with 8 bases between them. CDR1 is SGHTA, CDR2 FQGTGA, per germline. This CDR3 reads CASSAGFTGELFF. In DNA form, the CDR3 reads TGTGCCAGCAGCGCAGGATTCACCGGGGAGCTGTTTTTT.

This clone was counted between two and nine times. V and J are TRBV5-1 and TRBJ2-3; D not certain. Germline CDR1 is SGHRS and CDR2 is YFSETQ. With 0 bases removed from V and 0 bases from J, the gap between germline ends came to 8 bases. CDR3 length: 15 amino acids. CDR3 sequence (DNA): TGCGCCAGCAGCTTGGTACTCACCAGCACAGATACGCAGTATTTT. It translates to CASSLVLTSTDTQYF.

The chain carries TRBV7-9 and TRBJ2-7, with D possibly matching TRBD1 (6 bases). The CDR3 covers 15 residues. Trimming removed 1 base at V and 9 bases at J, with 19 bases between. In germline, CDR1 is SEHNR, CDR2 FQNEAQ (reference sequence). The CDR3 DNA reads as TGTGCCAGCAGCTTAGGGTCGGCAGGGGTGGGCTTGCAGTACTTC. Its protein product is CASSLGSAGVGLQYF.

The chain uses TRBV24-1 and TRBJ2-3, with TRBD1 as a possible D gene (7 bases). The germline V and J ends were trimmed by 5 bases and 2 bases, with 10 bases remaining between them. CDR3 length: 14 amino acids. CDR1 and CDR2 from the germline V gene are KGHDR and SFDVKD. For the CDR3, the DNA is TGTGCCACCAGTGGCGGGACAGCCACAGATACGCAGTATTTT. Its protein product is CATSGGTATDTQYF.

The V call is TRBV4-2, the J call TRBJ2-3, with a tentative D call TRBD2 (7 bases). The CDR3 runs to 16 residues. Germline CDR1 reads LGHNA; CDR2 reads YNFKEQ. V was pared by 0 bases and J by 6 bases, with 16 bases between. CDR3 nucleotide sequence: TGTGCCAGCAGCCAAGATCAAGGGGGGGGGCTTGATACGCAGTATTTT. It translates to CASSQDQGGGLDTQYF.

J is TRBJ2-6 and V is TRBV19, with D perhaps TRBD1 (7 bases). The V end was cut by 3 bases, the J end by 4 bases, with 16 bases between. The CDR3 length is 17 residues. Per the germline V gene, CDR1 is LNHDA and CDR2 is SQIVND (reference sequence). CDR3 sequence (DNA): TGTGCCAGTAGTATGGGAGGACAGGACGCCGGGGCCAACGTCCTGACTTTC. It codes for CASSMGGQDAGANVLTF.

The J gene is TRBJ1-2, the V gene TRBV6-5; TRBD1 matches 9 bases. The germline V gene encodes CDR1 MNHEY and CDR2 SVGAGI. The CDR3 spans 15 residues. J gave up 8 bases and V 7 bases, and 14 bases lay outside the gene matches. Here the CDR3 reads CASIRTGQGLYGYTF. The CDR3 nucleotides read TGTGCCAGCATCCGTACGGGACAGGGTCTGTACGGCTACACCTTC.

The CDR3 region has the DNA TGCGCCAGCAGCTCCCTCGTGGCGGGGGACTATGGCTACACCTTC. The encoded protein is CASSSLVAGDYGYTF. The chain employs TRBV4-3 and TRBJ1-2; D possibly corresponds to TRBD1 (5 bases). Germline CDR1 is LGHNA and CDR2 is YSLEER. Trimming took 5 bases from V and 3 from J, leaving 16 bases between them. The CDR3 is 15 residues long.

In DNA, the CDR3 is TGTGCCAGCAGCTTATGGGCGGGGGGGCCGGAGACCCAGTACTTC. It translates to CASSLWAGGPETQYF. This chain joins TRBV7-2 and TRBJ2-5, with 9 nucleotides matching TRBD2. Trimming cost V 2 bases and J 5 bases; bases outside gene matches: 6. The CDR3 is 15 residues long. From germline, CDR1 is SGHTA and CDR2 FQGNSA.

This chain uses TRBV24-1 with TRBJ2-4; the D gene is possibly TRBD2 (6 bases). The CDR3 is 15 residues long. V shed 5 bases and J shed 5 bases, with 15 bases lying between them. Germline lookup yields CDR1 KGHDR and CDR2 SFDVKD. CDR3 nucleotides: TGTGCCACCAGTGGGACTACCCGGGGCCAAAACATTCAGTACTTC. Translating it yields CATSGTTRGQNIQYF.

The V gene is TRBV9, the J gene TRBJ2-7; 11 positions match TRBD1. Germline assignment: CDR1 SGDLS and CDR2 YYNGEE. Germline trimming cut 4 bases from V and 4 bases from J; bases unmatched to any gene: 10. The CDR3 contains 16 residues. The CDR3 sequence is CASSPHSGTGGYEQYF. For the CDR3, the DNA is TGTGCCAGCAGCCCCCACTCCGGGACAGGGGGATACGAGCAGTACTTC. Full variable domain (outside the CDR3, taken from reference TRBV9 and TRBJ2-7): DSGVTQTPKHLITATGQRVTLRCSPRSGDLSVYWYQQSLDQGLQFLIQYYNGEERAKGNILERFSAQQFPDLHSELNLSSLELGDSALYFCASSPHSGTGGYEQYFGPGTRLTVT.

The rearrangement joins TRBV2 to TRBJ2-5, with 8 bases identical to TRBD1. The V gene end was trimmed by 3 bases and the J gene end by 5 bases; junction bases not matched to a gene: 8. From germline, CDR1 is SNHLY and CDR2 FYNNEI. This CDR3 is built from 15 residues. CDR3 in amino acids: CASSDRAGGMETQYF. The CDR3, as DNA: TGTGCCAGCAGTGACAGGGCAGGGGGCATGGAGACCCAGTACTTC.

This clone was picked up one time. Other nucleotide sequences in the sample specify the same CDR3. The chain is built from TRBV7-2 and TRBJ2-7; 9 positions agree with TRBD1. The CDR3 length is 13 residues. Trimming took 5 bases from V and 4 from J; bases not matched to a gene: 3. Germline V gene sequence: CDR1 SGHTA, CDR2 FQGNSA. The CDR3 loop reads CASSPGQGYEQYF. In DNA form, the CDR3 reads TGTGCCAGCAGCCCAGGACAGGGGTACGAGCAGTACTTC.

V and J are TRBV7-2 and TRBJ2-1; D is ambiguous. V shed 6 bases and J shed 6 bases, with 15 bases lying between them. CDR3 length equals 14 residues. Germline V gene data show CDR1 as SGHTA and CDR2 as FQGNSA. Here the CDR3 DNA reads TGTGCCAGCAGATATATGGCAGGCATCAATGAGCAGTTCTTC. It is translated as CASRYMAGINEQFF.

The chain has TRBV7-4 and TRBJ2-5; TRBD1 matches at 7 bases. The CDR3 is 17 amino acids. Germline loops: CDR1 SGHVT, CDR2 SQSDAQ. J was trimmed by 5 bases and V by 5 bases; bases with no gene match: 17. This CDR3 is CASSPMGRGLQGETQYF. For the CDR3, the DNA is TGTGCCAGCAGCCCTATGGGCAGGGGGTTGCAGGGGGAGACCCAGTACTTC.

The V call is TRBV24-1, the J call TRBJ2-2; 9 bases match TRBD2. V shed 6 bases and J 0 bases; nucleotides not matched to a gene: 7. The CDR3 runs to 17 residues. Germline CDR1 is KGHDR and CDR2 is SFDVKD. CDR3 region: CATSRAGGRANTGELFF. The CDR3 nucleotides read TGTGCCACCAGTCGAGCTGGCGGGAGGGCGAACACCGGGGAGCTGTTTTTT.

The chain links TRBV3-1 (or the pseudogene TRBV3-2) to TRBJ2-7; D unclear. Per the germline V gene, CDR1 is LGHDT and CDR2 is YNNKEL (reference sequence). The CDR3 is 14 amino acids. The ends were cut back, 0 bases at V and 3 bases at J, with 9 bases in the middle. In DNA form, the CDR3 reads TGTGCCAGCAGCCAAGAAGAGACCCTCTACGAGCAGTACTTC. Protein product: CASSQEETLYEQYF.

The rearrangement uses TRBV5-1 and TRBJ1-2; 7 bases fit TRBD1. The CDR3 sequence is 16 residues long. V lost 4 bases, J lost 4 bases, and 13 bases stayed unmatched. The germline gives CDR1 SGHRS, CDR2 YFSETQ. The CDR3 loop is CASSQPDREVGYGYTF. For the CDR3, the DNA is TGCGCCAGCAGCCAACCAGACAGGGAGGTGGGCTATGGCTACACCTTC. Combining the CDR3 with reference TRBV5-1 and TRBJ1-2 gives the whole variable domain KAGVTQTPRYLIKTRGQQVTLSCSPISGHRSVSWYQQTPGQGLQFLFEYFSETQRNKGNFPGRFSGRQFSNSRSEMNVSTLELGDSALYLCASSQPDREVGYGYTFGSGTRLTVV.